A single sample gave rise to the 20 T cell receptor beta chains below, sequenced in a study of blood T cell repertoires in COVID-19. The assay was immunoSEQ multiplex PCR, and TCRdb's table has in-frame clones only and misses some. This sample has tens of thousands of clones, with about 90% found just once. Sequenced sample: peripheral blood. Every receptor here comes from a woman between 45 and 65 years old with COVID-19, enrolled during active disease.

The rearrangement links TRBV19 to TRBJ2-2, with a weak D call TRBD2 (5 bases). Trimming left V 10 bases short and J 0 bases short, with 12 bases between. The germline V gene has CDR1 LNHDA and CDR2 SQIVND (reference sequence). The CDR3 runs 14 residues. The CDR3: CATLGRPNTGELFF. The CDR3 DNA is TGTGCCACCCTAGGGAGACCGAACACCGGGGAGCTGTTTTTT. Variable domain in full (rest from reference TRBV19 and TRBJ2-2): DGGITQSPKYLFRKEGQNVTLSCEQNLNHDAMYWYRQDPGQGLRLIYYSQIVNDFQKGDIAEGYSVSREKKESFPLTVTSAQKNPTAFYLCATLGRPNTGELFFGEGSRLTVL.

The chain employs TRBV19 and TRBJ2-1; D might be TRBD2 (6 bases). The CDR3 covers 16 residues. Germline CDR1 reads LNHDA; CDR2 reads SQIVND (reference sequence). V lost 5 bases and J 1 base, leaving 15 bases between the germline ends. CDR3 bases: TGTGCCAGTAGTGCCCATTCCGGGGGTTCCTACAATGAGCAGTTCTTC. Residues: CASSAHSGGSYNEQFF.

The genes are TRBV28 and TRBJ2-7, with 7 bases aligning to TRBD2. The CDR3 covers 13 residues. Losses at the gene ends were 0 bases for V and 4 bases for J; bases not matched to a gene: 0. CDR1 is MDHEN and CDR2 is SYDVKM in the germline V gene. The CDR3 nucleotides read TGTGCCAGCAGTTTATGGGGAGGGTACGAGCAGTACTTC. Translation gives CASSLWGGYEQYF.

This clone occurred once. The chain couples TRBV2 to TRBJ2-7, with D hard to call. Germline V gene lookup returns CDR1 SNHLY and CDR2 FYNNEI. CDR3 length equals 11 residues. V was cut by 5 bases and J by 3 bases, with 5 bases left in between. CDR3 coding DNA: TGTGCCAGCAGTCCTTTCTACGAGCAGTACTTC. It specifies CASSPFYEQYF.

The gene calls are TRBV28 and TRBJ1-2, with 7 bases aligning to TRBD1. This CDR3 contains 15 residues. Germline loops: CDR1 MDHEN, CDR2 SYDVKM. Unmatched junction bases numbered 4, after V lost 3 bases and J lost 0 bases. DNA of the CDR3: TGTGCCAGCAGTTTGGGACAGAGCCCTAACTATGGCTACACCTTC. Protein sequence: CASSLGQSPNYGYTF.

This chain uses TRBV7-2 with TRBJ2-7; TRBD2 agrees at 12 bases. With V trimmed by 5 bases and J by 2 bases, 10 bases remained unmatched. Germline assignment: CDR1 SGHTA and CDR2 FQGNSA. There are 17 residues in the CDR3. The CDR3 spells CASSPRTSGNNAYEQYF. Written as DNA, the CDR3 is TGTGCCAGCAGCCCCCGGACTAGCGGGAACAACGCCTACGAGCAGTACTTC.

The J gene is TRBJ2-3, the V gene TRBV3-1 (or the pseudogene TRBV3-2); possible D gene TRBD2, 5 bases. The CDR3 spans 16 residues. Trimming removed 4 bases at V and 1 base at J, with 15 bases between. Looked up from germline, CDR1 is LGHDT and CDR2 is YNNKEL (reference sequence). The CDR3: CASSLLSGGGTDTQYF. CDR3 in DNA: TGTGCCAGCAGCCTCCTTTCCGGAGGTGGCACAGATACGCAGTATTTT.

V usage is TRBV6-6 and J usage is TRBJ2-2; D possibly corresponds to TRBD1 (6 bases). The CDR3 sequence is 15 residues long. CDR1 is MNHNY and CDR2 is SVGAGI in the germline V gene (reference sequence). Trimming removed 7 bases from V and 6 bases from J, with 18 bases in between. CDR3 region: CASTLRDIRPGELFF. DNA for the CDR3: TGTGCCAGCACCTTACGGGACATAAGGCCCGGGGAGCTGTTTTTT.

This clone was counted a few times. The V call is TRBV7-8, the J call TRBJ1-6; possibly TRBD1 for D (6 bases). V lost 2 bases and J lost 8, with 10 bases in between. CDR3 length: 14 amino acids. CDR1 SGHVS and CDR2 FQNEAQ come from the germline V gene. The CDR3 DNA reads as TGTGCCAGCAGCTTAAGAGGGGGGGATTCACCCCTCCACTTT. This gives the protein CASSLRGGDSPLHF.

The chain carries TRBV27 and TRBJ1-6; maybe TRBD1 (5 bases). CDR3 length equals 17 residues. Per germline, CDR1 MNHEY and CDR2 SMNVEV (reference sequence). Trimming pared 3 bases from V and 5 bases from J, leaving 17 bases between. CDR3 sequence (DNA): TGTGCCAGCAGTTTCCGGGTCCTGTCGGGGGATAATTCACCCCTCCACTTT. Amino acids: CASSFRVLSGDNSPLHF.

This chain uses TRBV7-6 with TRBJ2-1; D is perhaps TRBD2 (5 bases). Trimming removed 2 bases from V and 8 bases from J, with 16 bases in between. The CDR3 runs 15 residues. The germline V gene has CDR1 SGHVS and CDR2 FNYEAQ. This CDR3 reads CASSLRVGSSDEQFF. The CDR3 nucleotides are TGTGCCAGCAGCTTAAGGGTGGGGAGCTCGGATGAGCAGTTCTTC.

The chain links TRBV5-1 to TRBJ2-7, with 9 bases identical to TRBD1. Germline V CDR1 and CDR2: SGHRS, YFSETQ. The length of the CDR3 is 14 residues. V dropped 4 bases and J dropped 2; count of bases not matched to a gene: 4. In DNA form, the CDR3 reads TGCGCCAGCAGCCGGACAGGGGACCCCTACGAGCAGTACTTC. This codes for CASSRTGDPYEQYF.

DNA for the CDR3: TGTGCCAGCAGCCACCCGGGAGGACGCGGCTCTGGGGCCAACGTCCTGACTTTC. This translates into CASSHPGGRGSGANVLTF. The rearrangement uses TRBV4-2 and TRBJ2-6; 7 bases agree with TRBD2. J was trimmed by 0 bases and V by 3 bases; bases with no gene match: 8. The CDR3 contains 18 residues. Germline lookup yields CDR1 LGHNA and CDR2 YNFKEQ.

V usage is TRBV28 and J usage is TRBJ1-3; TRBD1 might be the D (5 bases). Germline lookup yields CDR1 MDHEN and CDR2 SYDVKM. V lost 5 bases to trimming and J lost 1 base, with 18 bases between them. This CDR3 comprises 17 residues. The CDR3, as DNA: TGTGCCAGCAGTCTACCCAGGGTCTCTGTTTCTGGAAACACCATATATTTT. As protein: CASSLPRVSVSGNTIYF.

The CDR3 DNA follows: TGTGCCAGCACCTTCGACACCGGAAGCACAGATACGCAGTATTTT. It encodes CASTFDTGSTDTQYF. The V gene is TRBV5-4, the J gene TRBJ2-3, with D unresolved. The V gene's germline CDR1 is SGHNT and CDR2 YYREEE (reference sequence). The CDR3 has 15 residues. V lost 6 bases, J lost 0 bases, and 14 bases lay in between. Looking up the rest from reference TRBV5-4 and TRBJ2-3 gives the full variable domain: ETGVTQSPTHLIKTRGQQVTLRCSSQSGHNTVSWYQQALGQGPQFIFQYYREEENGRGNFPPRFSGLQFPNYSSELNVNALELDDSALYLCASTFDTGSTDTQYFGPGTRLTVL.

The chain recombines TRBV4-2 with TRBJ1-2; TRBD1 is a possible D gene (6 bases). The CDR3 runs to 13 residues. Germline values: CDR1 LGHNA, CDR2 YNFKEQ. Trimming pared 4 bases from V and 7 bases from J, leaving 13 bases between. This CDR3 reads CASSLKTGSGYTF. DNA for the CDR3: TGTGCCAGCAGCCTCAAGACAGGTAGTGGCTACACCTTC.

The chain couples TRBV4-1 to TRBJ1-6; 10 positions agree with TRBD1. The junction had 5 bases not matched to a gene; V was cut back by 4 bases and J by 8 bases. The CDR3 length is 15 residues. CDR1 and CDR2 (germline): MGHRA, YSYEKL. CDR3 protein: CASSPTGGVYSPLHF. In DNA form, the CDR3 reads TGCGCCAGCAGCCCGACAGGGGGCGTCTATTCACCCCTCCACTTT.

This clone was seen a handful of times. The rearrangement links TRBV7-2 to TRBJ2-1; the match to TRBD1 covers 7 bases. Germline CDR1 is SGHTA and CDR2 is FQGNSA. V was pared by 5 bases and J by 6 bases, with 4 bases of the junction left unmatched. The CDR3 covers 13 residues. The CDR3 sequence is CASSPWTGNEQFF. The CDR3 DNA follows: TGTGCCAGCAGCCCCTGGACAGGCAATGAGCAGTTCTTC.

J is TRBJ2-3 and V is TRBV5-1; TRBD2 matches 13 bases. Germline values: CDR1 SGHRS, CDR2 YFSETQ. This CDR3 has 15 residues. J was trimmed by 2 bases and V by 5 bases; bases with no gene match: 2. CDR3 sequence (DNA): TGCGCCAGCAGGGGGACTAGCGGGACCACAGATACGCAGTATTTT. It yields the protein CASRGTSGTTDTQYF.

The chain carries TRBV6-6 and TRBJ2-7, with TRBD2 matching over 9 bases. The CDR3 extends over 14 amino acids. V was pared by 8 bases and J by 7 bases, with 12 bases of the junction left unmatched. Looked up from germline, CDR1 is MNHNY and CDR2 is SVGAGI (reference sequence). The CDR3 bases are TGTGCCAGCTTAGAGGCTAGCGGGATGCGGGAGCAGTACTTC. Translated: CASLEASGMREQYF.